Following are 15 T cell receptor beta chains from one sample sequenced in a study of vaccination and CD4 T cells after COVID-19. Their specific antigens are unknown. CD4+ T cells that had been cultured provided DNA sequenced with the Oncomine TCR Beta short-read assay. TCRdb re-called the PCR reads with MiXCR, one entry per CDR3 protein. This sample has roughly 15,000 distinct CDR3 sequences, with approximately 61% found just once. Stated treatment: 10-day PBMC culture with coronavirus spike peptide pools or control peptides (ViraFEST assay). The sample comprised CD4+ T cells from blood, cultured in vitro. These receptors originate from a human donor who had recovered from COVID-19.

This clonotype was observed a single time. This chain joins TRBV7-9 and TRBJ1-6, with D maybe TRBD1 (6 bases). The CDR3 contains 19 residues. The V end lost 11 bases, the J end lost 10 bases, and 36 bases lay between the germline ends. Germline CDR1 is SEHNR and CDR2 is FQNEAQ (reference sequence). The CDR3 nucleotides are TGTGCCTCCGGGACGGCTTGGGACGTAATGGGGGGCGCGAGATCACCCCTCCACTTT. Translation gives CASGTAWDVMGGARSPLHF.

The chain employs TRBV19 and TRBJ2-5; D is possibly TRBD1 (6 bases). V dropped 3 bases and J dropped 5 bases, with 13 bases sitting between them. The CDR3 runs to 14 residues. Germline CDR1 is LNHDA and CDR2 is SQIVND (reference sequence). CDR3 DNA sequence: TGTGCCAGTAGTATGGGGCAGGGGAAGGAGACCCAGTACTTC. Translating gives CASSMGQGKETQYF. Drawing the rest from reference TRBV19 and TRBJ2-5, the complete variable domain is DGGITQSPKYLFRKEGQNVTLSCEQNLNHDAMYWYRQDPGQGLRLIYYSQIVNDFQKGDIAEGYSVSREKKESFPLTVTSAQKNPTAFYLCASSMGQGKETQYFGPGTRLLVL.

CDR3 sequence: CASGIQGGGNQPQHF. The CDR3 DNA follows: TGTGCTAGTGGTATACAGGGTGGAGGCAATCAGCCCCAGCATTTT. This sequence joins TRBV12-5 and TRBJ1-5, with D possibly being TRBD1 (6 bases). Trimming pared 5 bases from V and 2 bases from J, leaving 13 bases between. The CDR3 spans 15 residues. Germline CDR1 and CDR2: LGHNT and FRNRAP.

The genes are TRBV24-1 and TRBJ2-1; D uncertain. Trimming removed 9 bases from V and 0 bases from J, with 8 bases in between. There are 13 residues in the CDR3. Per germline, CDR1 KGHDR and CDR2 SFDVKD. DNA for the CDR3: TGTGCCACCGGGTCCAGCTCCTACAATGAGCAGTTCTTC. This sequence encodes CATGSSSYNEQFF.

The chain employs TRBV6-1 and TRBJ2-3; no clear D. The germline CDR1 and CDR2 sequences are MNHNS and SASEGT. The CDR3 consists of 13 residues. Trimming stripped 5 bases from V and 13 bases from J, with 19 bases between. The chain's CDR3 is CASSSEGGLVKYF. The CDR3 DNA follows: TGTGCCAGCAGTAGCGAAGGTGGCCTGGTGAAGTATTTT.

The chain recombines TRBV7-3 with TRBJ1-6; 7 nucleotides line up with TRBD1. CDR3 size: 14 residues. Trimming removed 5 bases from V and 11 bases from J; junction bases left unmatched: 9. CDR1 is SGHTA and CDR2 is FQGTGA in the germline V gene. The CDR3 DNA is TGTGCCAGCAGCCTGGGGGGCAGGGGGGCACCCCTCCACTTT. Amino acids: CASSLGGRGAPLHF.

The rearrangement links TRBV7-9 to TRBJ2-7; TRBD2 agrees at 8 bases. Germline V gene lookup returns CDR1 SEHNR and CDR2 FQNEAQ (reference sequence). Germline trimming cut 0 bases from V and 2 bases from J; bases unmatched to any gene: 6. The CDR3 has 16 residues. The CDR3: CASSLARREATYEQYF. The CDR3 DNA follows: TGTGCCAGCAGCTTAGCGCGGCGGGAGGCCACCTACGAGCAGTACTTC.

The chain joins TRBV7-9 to TRBJ1-6, with TRBD1 matching 8 bases. This CDR3 spans 14 amino acids. In germline, CDR1 is SEHNR, CDR2 FQNEAQ (reference sequence). V was pared by 5 bases and J by 7 bases, with 4 bases of the junction left unmatched. CDR3 in amino acids: CASSTQGENSPLHF. CDR3 nucleotides: TGTGCCAGCAGCACACAGGGGGAAAATTCACCCCTCCACTTT.

The chain uses TRBV7-9 and TRBJ1-2; D ambiguous. Germline V lookup: CDR1 SEHNR, CDR2 FQNEAQ (reference sequence). The CDR3 contains 13 residues. V lost 5 bases and J lost 4, with 11 bases in between. For the CDR3, the DNA is TGTGCCAGCAGCCTAGGCGCGGCCTATGGCTACACCTTC. This sequence encodes CASSLGAAYGYTF.

This chain links TRBV20-1 with TRBJ2-5; 11 bases are a match to TRBD2. V lost 2 bases to trimming and J lost 4 bases; unmatched junction nucleotides: 9. The CDR3 covers 16 residues. The germline CDR1 and CDR2 sequences are DFQATT and SNEGSKA (reference sequence). Here the CDR3 reads CSARSTSGKYRETQYF. CDR3 bases: TGCAGTGCTAGATCGACTAGCGGGAAGTACCGAGAGACCCAGTACTTC.

V usage is TRBV19 and J usage is TRBJ2-3; 7 nucleotides line up with TRBD1. Germline V gene sequence: CDR1 LNHDA, CDR2 SQIVND (reference sequence). The CDR3 totals 14 residues. V was clipped by 2 bases and J by 6 bases; unmatched bases: 5. CDR3: CASSIIDRADTQYF. CDR3 bases: TGTGCCAGTAGTATAATAGACAGGGCGGATACGCAGTATTTT.

V usage is TRBV6-2 or TRBV6-3 and J usage is TRBJ1-1; D ambiguous. Germline V lookup: CDR1 MNHEY, CDR2 SVGEGT. The CDR3 loop spans 12 amino acids. Between the trimmed V and J ends, which lost 6 bases and 5 bases, there was a span of 10 bases. The CDR3 DNA sequence: TGTGCCAGCAGGGTGGTAGGAACTGAAGCTTTCTTT. It encodes CASRVVGTEAFF.

J is TRBJ1-2 and V is TRBV4-1, with D unclear. V was trimmed by 0 bases and J by 7 bases, leaving 9 bases between them. Germline V gives CDR1 MGHRA, CDR2 YSYEKL. The CDR3 spans 13 residues. The CDR3 loop reads CASSQDVGFGYTF. For the CDR3, the DNA is TGCGCCAGCAGCCAAGATGTGGGGTTTGGCTACACCTTC.

J is TRBJ1-5 and V is TRBV28, with D uncertain. The CDR3 is 15 amino acids. V lost 3 bases, J lost 2 bases, and 11 bases lay in between. Germline CDR1 reads MDHEN; CDR2 reads SYDVKM. The CDR3 bases are TGTGCCAGCAGTTTGCCGAATCTAGGCAATCAGCCCCAGCATTTT. Translation gives CASSLPNLGNQPQHF.

This clonotype was recorded a few times. The V gene is TRBV20-1, the J gene TRBJ1-5; D possibly corresponds to TRBD1 (5 bases). The germline V gene encodes CDR1 DFQATT and CDR2 SNEGSKA (reference sequence). V was trimmed by 8 bases and J by 1 base, leaving 15 bases between them. This CDR3 spans 14 amino acids. The CDR3 DNA sequence: TGCAGTTTGGGGCAGCCGGGGAGCAATCAGCCCCAGCATTTT. Residues: CSLGQPGSNQPQHF.